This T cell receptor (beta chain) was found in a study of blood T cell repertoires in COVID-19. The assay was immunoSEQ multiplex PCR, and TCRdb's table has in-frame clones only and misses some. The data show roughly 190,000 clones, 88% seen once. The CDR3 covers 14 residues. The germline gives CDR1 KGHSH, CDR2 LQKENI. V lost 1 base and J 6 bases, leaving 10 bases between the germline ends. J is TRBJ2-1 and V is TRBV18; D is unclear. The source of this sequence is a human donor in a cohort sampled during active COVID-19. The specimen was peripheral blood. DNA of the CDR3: TGTGCCAGCTCACCACGGGTGACTGGCAATGAGCAGTTCTTC. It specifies CASSPRVTGNEQFF.